Following are 17 T cell receptor beta chains from one sample sequenced in a study of technical replicates of blood from a handful of donors. Assay: immunoSEQ multiplex PCR; the TCRdb copy retains only in-frame clones and omits some. The data hold more than 70,000 clones, with approximately 96% observed a single time. Specimen: T cells isolated from PBMCs. The receptor source for this set is a human donor in good health.

The V and J genes are TRBV27 and TRBJ2-5; 13 positions agree with TRBD2. V shed 5 bases and J 5 bases; nucleotides not matched to a gene: 5. CDR3 size: 15 residues. CDR1 and CDR2 from the germline V gene are MNHEY and SMNVEV (reference sequence). The DNA for the CDR3 is TGTGCCAGCAGTCCGTCGACTAGCGGGAGGGAGACCCAGTACTTC. This gives the protein CASSPSTSGRETQYF.

This CDR3 reads CASSQVRFMNTEAFF. The CDR3 nucleotides read TGCGCCAGCAGCCAAGTTCGGTTCATGAACACTGAAGCTTTCTTT. J is TRBJ1-1 and V is TRBV4-1; the D is unclear. Trimming stripped 1 base from V and 0 bases from J, with 9 bases between. Germline-derived CDR1 and CDR2 are MGHRA and YSYEKL. The CDR3 loop spans 15 amino acids.

The chain joins TRBV2 to TRBJ1-4; TRBD1 matches 7 bases. V shed 6 bases, J shed 7 bases, and the junction held 11 bases outside the gene matches. The CDR3 loop spans 15 amino acids. CDR1 and CDR2 (germline): SNHLY, FYNNEI. The CDR3 spells CASSYTGAASEKLFF. The DNA of the CDR3 is TGTGCCAGCAGCTACACAGGGGCCGCTAGTGAAAAACTGTTTTTT.

This chain connects TRBV4-1 to TRBJ1-2; TRBD1 aligns across 7 bases. The V and J ends lost 4 bases and 8 bases, in that order; junction bases with no gene match: 1. In germline, CDR1 is MGHRA, CDR2 YSYEKL. This CDR3 is 11 amino acids long. The CDR3 bases are TGCGCCAGCAGCCGGACAGGCGGCTACACCTTC. It encodes CASSRTGGYTF.

The gene calls are TRBV9 and TRBJ2-1; 8 nucleotides align to TRBD2. After removal of 4 bases from V and 4 bases from J, the junction contained 7 bases not matched to a gene. This CDR3 region has 15 residues. From germline, CDR1 is SGDLS and CDR2 YYNGEE. CDR3 coding DNA: TGTGCCAGCAGCCCCAGGGGCGGGAGGTACAATGAGCAGTTCTTC. Translation: CASSPRGGRYNEQFF.

DNA of the CDR3: TGTGCCAGCAGTCATACTCCCGGGACAGGGAAGTATTTT. The encoded protein is CASSHTPGTGKYF. The rearrangement links TRBV27 to TRBJ2-3, with TRBD1 identical over 9 bases. Per the germline V gene, CDR1 is MNHEY and CDR2 is SMNVEV (reference sequence). Trimming took 5 bases from V and 13 from J; bases not matched to a gene: 10. The CDR3 is made up of 13 amino acids.

J is TRBJ1-5 and V is TRBV6-5, with D unclear. With 3 bases removed from V and 3 bases from J, the gap between germline ends came to 6 bases. Germline V gene lookup returns CDR1 MNHEY and CDR2 SVGAGI. This CDR3 has 13 amino acids. The CDR3 coding sequence is TGTGCCAGCAGTTATAGTTACAATCAGCCCCAGCATTTT. This sequence encodes CASSYSYNQPQHF.

CDR3 nucleotide sequence: TGTGCCAGCAGTGCTTTGATTGGGACAGAAACCTACGAGCAGTACTTC. This translates into CASSALIGTETYEQYF. The chain has TRBV2 and TRBJ2-7; 7 nucleotides line up with TRBD1. Germline CDR1 SNHLY, CDR2 FYNNEI. The J segment lost 2 bases and the V segment lost 4 bases, leaving 11 bases of the junction unmatched. The CDR3 has 16 amino acids.

The CDR3 DNA sequence: TGCGCCAGCAGCACAGGGGATCCCTATGGCTACACCTTC. This gives the protein CASSTGDPYGYTF. The rearrangement joins TRBV5-1 to TRBJ1-2, with 7 nucleotides matching TRBD1. With V trimmed by 4 bases and J by 4 bases, 4 bases remained unmatched. The CDR3 loop spans 13 amino acids. Germline CDR1 and CDR2: SGHRS and YFSETQ.

The rearrangement joins TRBV11-3 to TRBJ2-3, with unresolved D. This CDR3 comprises 15 residues. Trimming shortened V by 2 bases and J by 0 bases, and 9 bases separated the two germline ends. Germline CDR1 is SGHNT and CDR2 is YENEEA. CDR3 amino acids: CASSLMFGSTDTQYF. The CDR3 region has the DNA TGTGCCAGCAGCTTAATGTTCGGGAGCACAGATACGCAGTATTTT.

This chain joins TRBV5-1 and TRBJ2-1, with D maybe TRBD2 (6 bases). Germline V gene data show CDR1 as SGHRS and CDR2 as YFSETQ. Trimming removed 1 base at V and 2 bases at J, with 10 bases between. CDR3 length: 15 amino acids. The CDR3 DNA reads TGCGCCAGCAGCTTGCGGGGAGGACCCTACAATGAGCAGTTCTTC. It specifies CASSLRGGPYNEQFF.

This chain connects TRBV2 to TRBJ2-4; D gene unclear. This CDR3 region has 15 residues. Trimming stripped 2 bases from V and 0 bases from J, with 8 bases between. Germline lookup yields CDR1 SNHLY and CDR2 FYNNEI. DNA of the CDR3: TGTGCCAGCAGTGAACTACTTCTAGCCAAAAACATTCAGTACTTC. Translating it yields CASSELLLAKNIQYF.

V is TRBV10-3 and J is TRBJ2-1; 10 bases line up with TRBD2. CDR1 ENHRY and CDR2 SYGVKD come from the germline V gene. CDR3 size: 14 residues. The trim removed 2 bases at V and 7 bases at J, leaving 2 bases unmatched. The CDR3 loop reads CAISEASGRNEQFF. The CDR3 coding sequence is TGTGCCATCAGTGAGGCTAGCGGGAGAAATGAGCAGTTCTTC.

This clone was detected only once. This chain connects TRBV11-2 to TRBJ2-4, with a tentative D call TRBD2 (5 bases). Deletions cut 0 bases from V and 0 bases from J, with 15 bases between. This CDR3 contains 18 residues. Germline V CDR1 and CDR2: SGHAT, FQNNGV. CDR3 in DNA: TGTGCCAGCAGCTTAGATTGGGTTGGACTTCAAGCCAAAAACATTCAGTACTTC. Translated, it gives CASSLDWVGLQAKNIQYF.

The chain links TRBV6-5 to TRBJ2-7; tentatively, D is TRBD2 (5 bases). The CDR3 runs 14 residues. The V gene's germline CDR1 is MNHEY and CDR2 SVGAGI. V was pared by 3 bases and J by 4 bases, with 13 bases between. The CDR3 here is CASSYVSGEYEQYF. CDR3 coding DNA: TGTGCCAGCAGTTATGTCAGCGGAGAATACGAGCAGTACTTC.

The chain recombines TRBV7-9 with TRBJ1-1; D gene unclear. Germline values: CDR1 SEHNR, CDR2 FQNEAQ (reference sequence). This CDR3 has 14 amino acids. The V gene lost 5 bases and the J gene lost 2 bases, with 12 bases spanning the gap. DNA of the CDR3: TGTGCCAGCAGCGCCTGGGCAGATAACACTGAAGCTTTCTTT. Its protein product is CASSAWADNTEAFF.

In its sample, this clone was seen a few times. The J gene is TRBJ1-5, the V gene TRBV29-1, with TRBD1 matching over 9 bases. Germline CDR1 and CDR2: SQVTM and ANQGSEA. J lost 3 bases, V lost 6 bases, and 9 bases had no gene match. The CDR3 covers 15 residues. The CDR3 DNA reads TGCAGCGTGGGCCAGGGACAGGGACTCAATCAGCCCCAGCATTTT. Translated: CSVGQGQGLNQPQHF.